The 30 T cell receptor beta chains in this list originate from one sample, sequenced in a study of shared clonotypes between healthy human individuals. TCRdb keeps only in-frame clones here, not all; method: immunoSEQ multiplex PCR. Here the sample spans around 2.5 million clones, approximately 94% being singletons. Source material: naive CD4+ T cells from PBMCs. The sample's subset: CD45RA+ positively selected. These receptors were taken from a man aged 18 to 29 in good health. Some clones in this sample may be carry-over from other donors' samples.

J is TRBJ2-5 and V is TRBV5-5; tentative D call: TRBD1 (6 bases). In germline, CDR1 is SGHKS, CDR2 YYEKEE (reference sequence). This CDR3 is built from 14 residues. The V end was cut by 4 bases, the J end by 1 base, with 11 bases between. Written as DNA, the CDR3 is TGTGCCAGCAGCACCGGACAGACCCAAGAGACCCAGTACTTC. It encodes CASSTGQTQETQYF.

The rearrangement joins TRBV9 to TRBJ1-2; no firm D call. The germline V gene has CDR1 SGDLS and CDR2 YYNGEE. The CDR3 sequence is 13 residues long. Trimming shortened V by 0 bases and J by 4 bases, and 7 bases separated the two germline ends. CDR3 amino acids: CASSVDSGYGYTF. CDR3 in DNA: TGTGCCAGCAGCGTAGACTCCGGCTATGGCTACACCTTC.

Worth noting for this clone: Other DNA sequences in this specimen translate into the identical CDR3. The CDR3: CASSPSGGGYGYTF. The CDR3 DNA follows: TGTGCCAGCAGTCCGAGCGGGGGCGGATATGGCTACACCTTC. The J gene is TRBJ1-2, the V gene TRBV27; weak D call: TRBD1 (6 bases). CDR1 and CDR2 from the germline V gene are MNHEY and SMNVEV (reference sequence). The CDR3 is made up of 14 amino acids. Trimming left V 5 bases short and J 5 bases short, with 15 bases between.

The chain links TRBV28 to TRBJ2-2, with 9 nucleotides matching TRBD2. Germline V gene sequence: CDR1 MDHEN, CDR2 SYDVKM. With 5 bases clipped from V and 4 bases from J, the junction kept 5 bases outside the gene matches. The CDR3 has 15 amino acids. CDR3 DNA: TGTGCCAGCAGTCAAGCGGGAGGCCCCACCGGGGAGCTGTTTTTT. Translated, it gives CASSQAGGPTGELFF.

J is TRBJ1-1 and V is TRBV25-1; D is undetermined. Germline CDR1 reads MGHDK; CDR2 reads SYGVNS. Trimming took 5 bases from V and 6 from J, leaving 16 bases between them. CDR3 size: 14 residues. The CDR3 DNA follows: TGTGCCAGCAGTCCCTTGGGTGAGGATCCTGAAGCTTTCTTT. Its protein is CASSPLGEDPEAFF.

The V gene is TRBV6-5, the J gene TRBJ1-1; D unclear. CDR3 length: 13 residues. Germline assignment: CDR1 MNHEY and CDR2 SVGAGI. Trimming pared 6 bases from V and 1 base from J, leaving 9 bases between. Written as DNA, the CDR3 is TGTGCCAGCAGGTACACAGAGAACACTGAAGCTTTCTTT. This encodes CASRYTENTEAFF.

Worth noting for this clone: The same CDR3 arises from other DNA sequences in this sample as well. This sequence joins TRBV6-5 and TRBJ2-7; D gene ambiguous. The germline V gene encodes CDR1 MNHEY and CDR2 SVGAGI. The germline V and J ends were trimmed by 4 bases and 3 bases, with 4 bases remaining between them. This CDR3 has 11 amino acids. CDR3: CASSSLYEQYF. As DNA, the CDR3 is TGTGCCAGCAGTTCTCTCTACGAGCAGTACTTC.

This chain uses TRBV7-9 with TRBJ2-1; 8 nucleotides align to TRBD1. The ends lost 3 bases at V and 12 bases at J; junction bases unmatched: 4. The CDR3 covers 12 residues. The V gene's germline CDR1 is SEHNR and CDR2 FQNEAQ (reference sequence). CDR3 in amino acids: CASSFQGARQFF. As DNA, the CDR3 is TGTGCCAGCAGCTTCCAGGGGGCCAGGCAGTTCTTC. Looking up the rest from reference TRBV7-9 and TRBJ2-1 gives the full variable domain: DTGVSQNPRHKITKRGQNVTFRCDPISEHNRLYWYRQTLGQGPEFLTYFQNEAQLEKSRLLSDRFSAERPKGSFSTLEIQRTEQGDSAMYLCASSFQGARQFFGPGTRLTVL.

J is TRBJ2-5 and V is TRBV6-5, with 7 nucleotides matching TRBD1. The CDR3 length is 16 residues. V lost 4 bases and J lost 3; bases outside the gene matches: 11. Germline CDR1 and CDR2: MNHEY and SVGAGI. As DNA, the CDR3 is TGTGCCAGCAGTTTGAGGACAGGATTCCCGGAAGAGACCCAGTACTTC. Translation: CASSLRTGFPEETQYF.

V gene TRBV18 combines with J gene TRBJ1-1; D is uncertain. The V gene's germline CDR1 is KGHSH and CDR2 LQKENI. The V end lost 6 bases, the J end lost 6 bases, and 26 bases lay between the germline ends. The CDR3 has 17 amino acids. CDR3 region: CASSPADSGITAPEAFF. The DNA of the CDR3 is TGTGCCAGCTCCCCAGCCGACTCCGGGATTACTGCACCTGAAGCTTTCTTT.

The gene calls are TRBV5-4 and TRBJ2-1, with D maybe TRBD2 (6 bases). Trimming took off 0 bases at V and 6 bases at J, with 13 bases between the two ends. CDR3 length: 15 amino acids. Germline V CDR1 and CDR2: SGHNT, YYREEE (reference sequence). CDR3 coding DNA: TGTGCCAGCAGCTTGGGGGACCGGGACTTCAATGAGCAGTTCTTC. Protein sequence: CASSLGDRDFNEQFF.

The chain uses TRBV5-6 and TRBJ2-2; D is possibly TRBD2 (6 bases). The germline V gene has CDR1 SGHDT and CDR2 YYEEEE. Trimming took 4 bases from V and 6 from J, leaving 16 bases between them. This CDR3 spans 15 amino acids. The CDR3 sequence: CASSPSLATPGELFF. The CDR3 bases are TGTGCCAGCAGCCCAAGCCTAGCGACCCCCGGGGAGCTGTTTTTT.

The gene calls are TRBV9 and TRBJ2-1; a weak D match, TRBD2 (6 bases). The germline V and J ends were trimmed by 2 bases and 12 bases, with 24 bases remaining between them. The CDR3 has 16 amino acids. Germline V gives CDR1 SGDLS, CDR2 YYNGEE. The CDR3 region has the DNA TGTGCCAGCAGCGTCTTGGGAAGCGGCACCTTCGGGGGGCAGTTCTTC. Its translation is CASSVLGSGTFGGQFF. The full variable domain, rest sourced from reference TRBV9 and TRBJ2-1, is DSGVTQTPKHLITATGQRVTLRCSPRSGDLSVYWYQQSLDQGLQFLIQYYNGEERAKGNILERFSAQQFPDLHSELNLSSLELGDSALYFCASSVLGSGTFGGQFFGPGTRLTVL.

J is TRBJ2-5 and V is TRBV11-2; weak D call: TRBD1 (6 bases). The CDR3 spans 16 residues. The germline gives CDR1 SGHAT, CDR2 FQNNGV. V lost 5 bases to trimming and J lost 4 bases, with 20 bases between them. The CDR3 bases are TGTGCCAGCAGCCGGGGCCCCAGGGACAAAAGAGAGACCCAGTACTTC. Protein sequence: CASSRGPRDKRETQYF.

This chain joins TRBV5-6 and TRBJ2-7, with 8 bases fitting TRBD2. The V gene end was trimmed by 4 bases and the J gene end by 6 bases; junction bases not matched to a gene: 12. The V gene's germline CDR1 is SGHDT and CDR2 YYEEEE. CDR3 length equals 15 residues. The CDR3 region is CASSPGAGAGAEQYF. In DNA form, the CDR3 reads TGTGCCAGCAGCCCCGGTGCTGGAGCGGGAGCCGAGCAGTACTTC.

This clone was found once. The J gene is TRBJ2-5, the V gene TRBV18; the match to TRBD1 covers 10 bases. V dropped 6 bases and J dropped 3; count of bases not matched to a gene: 7. Looked up from germline, CDR1 is KGHSH and CDR2 is LQKENI. This CDR3 comprises 15 residues. CDR3 nucleotides: TGTGCCAGCTCCATAGAGGGGACAGGGGAAGAGACCCAGTACTTC. It encodes CASSIEGTGEETQYF. Supplemented by reference TRBV18 and TRBJ2-5, the full variable domain reads NAGVMQNPRHLVRRRGQEARLRCSPMKGHSHVYWYRQLPEEGLKFMVYLQKENIIDESGMPKERFSAEFPKEGPSILRIQQVVRGDSAAYFCASSIEGTGEETQYFGPGTRLLVL.

V and J are TRBV5-1 and TRBJ2-1; 9 bases match TRBD1. CDR3 length equals 13 residues. V lost 6 bases to trimming and J lost 8 bases; unmatched junction nucleotides: 6. Germline CDR1 is SGHRS and CDR2 is YFSETQ. The CDR3 coding sequence is TGCGCCAGCACCGAACAGGGGGCGGATGAGCAGTTCTTC. Protein sequence: CASTEQGADEQFF. Complete variable domain (other parts from reference TRBV5-1 and TRBJ2-1): KAGVTQTPRYLIKTRGQQVTLSCSPISGHRSVSWYQQTPGQGLQFLFEYFSETQRNKGNFPGRFSGRQFSNSRSEMNVSTLELGDSALYLCASTEQGADEQFFGPGTRLTVL.

The chain links TRBV4-1 to TRBJ2-5; possible D gene TRBD2, 6 bases. V dropped 3 bases and J dropped 7 bases, with 18 bases sitting between them. The CDR3 is made up of 15 amino acids. The germline V gene encodes CDR1 MGHRA and CDR2 YSYEKL. In nucleotides, the CDR3 is TGCGCCAGCAGCCACCCGGGACTTGGGCAACGGACCCAGTACTTC. Residues: CASSHPGLGQRTQYF.

CDR3 DNA: TGTGCCAGCAGTCAAGGGACTAGCGGAGAGCAGTACTTC. This gives the protein CASSQGTSGEQYF. The rearrangement joins TRBV6-5 to TRBJ2-7; 11 bases fit TRBD2. CDR1 is MNHEY, CDR2 SVGAGI, per germline. V lost 5 bases and J lost 7; bases outside the gene matches: 4. This CDR3 spans 13 amino acids.

This chain joins TRBV4-3 and TRBJ2-4; a weak D match, TRBD2 (5 bases). The CDR3 spans 15 residues. Germline loops: CDR1 LGHNA, CDR2 YSLEER. Between the trimmed V and J ends, which lost 0 bases and 7 bases, there was a span of 13 bases. CDR3: CASSQDHRGSNIQYF. CDR3 coding DNA: TGCGCCAGCAGCCAAGATCACCGAGGGTCGAACATTCAGTACTTC.

The J gene is TRBJ2-1, the V gene TRBV7-9; 13 positions match TRBD2. CDR3 length: 19 amino acids. Trimming removed 5 bases from V and 12 bases from J; junction bases left unmatched: 22. Germline values: CDR1 SEHNR, CDR2 FQNEAQ (reference sequence). CDR3 coding DNA: TGTGCCAGCAGCCTGCCGGGGACTAGCGGGATAAGGTCCGCGTTGGGGCAGTTCTTC. This sequence encodes CASSLPGTSGIRSALGQFF.

CDR3 DNA sequence: TGCGCCAGCAGACTCGGGACAGGGGATCAGCCCCAGCATTTT. This sequence encodes CASRLGTGDQPQHF. This chain joins TRBV5-1 and TRBJ1-5; 10 bases are shared with TRBD1. V dropped 5 bases and J dropped 5; count of bases not matched to a gene: 4. Germline V lookup: CDR1 SGHRS, CDR2 YFSETQ. CDR3 length: 14 amino acids.

This chain links TRBV23-1 with TRBJ2-2; 9 bases agree with TRBD2. TRBV23-1 is an open reading frame, and its role is uncertain. The junction had 7 bases not matched to a gene; V was cut back by 2 bases and J by 0 bases. CDR3 length equals 18 residues. The CDR3 DNA follows: TGCGCCAGCAGTCAAGGAACTAGCGGGCCGACGAACACCGGGGAGCTGTTTTTT. Translated: CASSQGTSGPTNTGELFF.

V is TRBV28 and J is TRBJ2-3; D is perhaps TRBD2 (6 bases). V lost 4 bases, J lost 5 bases, and 16 bases lay in between. CDR3 length: 15 amino acids. The germline V gene encodes CDR1 MDHEN and CDR2 SYDVKM. The CDR3 protein is CASSWVARRVDTQYF. The DNA of the CDR3 is TGTGCCAGCAGTTGGGTTGCGAGGAGGGTAGATACGCAGTATTTT.

The chain employs TRBV29-1 and TRBJ2-7, with D hard to call. Trimming took 4 bases from V and 0 from J, leaving 16 bases between them. Germline V gene lookup returns CDR1 SQVTM and CDR2 ANQGSEA. This CDR3 comprises 15 residues. The CDR3 loop reads CSVGYRARSSYEQYF. The CDR3 DNA sequence: TGCAGCGTTGGGTATCGGGCCCGAAGCTCCTACGAGCAGTACTTC.

V usage is TRBV19 and J usage is TRBJ2-6, with a possible D match to TRBD1 (6 bases). Germline CDR1 LNHDA, CDR2 SQIVND (reference sequence). Trimming removed 3 bases from V and 0 bases from J, with 9 bases in between. The CDR3 totals 16 residues. This CDR3 is CASSIQGYSGANVLTF. CDR3 nucleotide sequence: TGTGCCAGTAGTATCCAGGGGTACTCTGGGGCCAACGTCCTGACTTTC.

The V call is TRBV5-1, the J call TRBJ2-3, with TRBD1 as a possible D gene (5 bases). The V gene's germline CDR1 is SGHRS and CDR2 YFSETQ. The germline V and J ends were trimmed by 6 bases and 2 bases, with 13 bases remaining between them. The CDR3 extends over 14 amino acids. The DNA of the CDR3 is TGCGCCAGCACCGCGAGACAGCTCACAGATACGCAGTATTTT. This sequence encodes CASTARQLTDTQYF.

V is TRBV28 and J is TRBJ1-5, with TRBD1 identical over 11 bases. CDR1 is MDHEN, CDR2 SYDVKM, per germline. The CDR3 runs to 13 residues. Unmatched junction bases numbered 4, after V lost 6 bases and J lost 9 bases. This CDR3 is CASRGQGAWPQHF. CDR3 nucleotide sequence: TGTGCCAGCAGAGGACAGGGGGCGTGGCCCCAGCATTTT.

The CDR3 nucleotides read TGTGCCAGCTCCCACCTCCCAGGGTATTTTACTCAGCCCCAGCATTTT. Its protein product is CASSHLPGYFTQPQHF. The rearrangement links TRBV18 to TRBJ1-5, with a possible D match to TRBD1 (5 bases). CDR3 length equals 16 residues. The V end lost 6 bases, the J end lost 6 bases, and 21 bases lay between the germline ends. CDR1 is KGHSH and CDR2 is LQKENI in the germline V gene.

The chain employs TRBV6-5 and TRBJ2-7, with 7 positions matching TRBD2. V was pared by 4 bases and J by 2 bases, with 8 bases of the junction left unmatched. The germline gives CDR1 MNHEY, CDR2 SVGAGI. This CDR3 has 15 residues. The CDR3 DNA follows: TGTGCCAGCAGTTGGCATAGCGGGTTACCCTACGAGCAGTACTTC. This sequence encodes CASSWHSGLPYEQYF.